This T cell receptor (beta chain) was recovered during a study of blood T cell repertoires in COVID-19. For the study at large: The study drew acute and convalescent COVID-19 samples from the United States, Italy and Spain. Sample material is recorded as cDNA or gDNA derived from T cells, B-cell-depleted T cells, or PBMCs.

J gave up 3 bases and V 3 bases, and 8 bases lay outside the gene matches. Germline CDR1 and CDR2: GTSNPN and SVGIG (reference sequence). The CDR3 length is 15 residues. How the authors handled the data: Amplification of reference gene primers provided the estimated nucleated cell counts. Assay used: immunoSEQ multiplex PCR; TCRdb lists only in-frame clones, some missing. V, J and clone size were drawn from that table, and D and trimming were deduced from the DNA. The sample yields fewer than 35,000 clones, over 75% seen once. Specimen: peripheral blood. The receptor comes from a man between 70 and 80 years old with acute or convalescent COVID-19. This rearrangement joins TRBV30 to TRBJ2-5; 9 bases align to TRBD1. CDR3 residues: CAWRDDRGGKETQYF. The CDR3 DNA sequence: TGTGCCTGGAGGGATGACAGGGGGGGGAAAGAGACCCAGTACTTC. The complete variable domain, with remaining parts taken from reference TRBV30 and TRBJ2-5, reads SQTIHQWPATLVQPVGSPLSLECTVEGTSNPNLYWYRQAAGRGLQLLFYSVGIGQISSEVPQNLSASRPQDRQFILSSKKLLLSDSGFYLCAWRDDRGGKETQYFGPGTRLLVL.